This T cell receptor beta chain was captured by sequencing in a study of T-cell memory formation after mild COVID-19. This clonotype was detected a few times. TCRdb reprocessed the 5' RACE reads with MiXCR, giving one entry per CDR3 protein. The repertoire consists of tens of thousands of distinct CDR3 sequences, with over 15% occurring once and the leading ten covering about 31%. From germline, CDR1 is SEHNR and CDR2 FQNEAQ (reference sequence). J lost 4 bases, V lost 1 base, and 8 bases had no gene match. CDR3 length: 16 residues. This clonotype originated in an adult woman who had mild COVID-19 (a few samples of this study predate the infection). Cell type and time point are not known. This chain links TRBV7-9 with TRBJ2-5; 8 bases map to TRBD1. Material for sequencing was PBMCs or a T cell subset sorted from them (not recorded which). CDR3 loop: CASSLVLDRGGETQYF. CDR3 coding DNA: TGTGCCAGCAGCTTAGTTCTTGACAGGGGTGGAGAGACCCAGTACTTC.